These T cell receptor beta chains were read from a single sample in a study of CD8+ T cells in alopecia areata. Libraries were prepared by immunoSEQ multiplex PCR; TCRdb keeps only in-frame clonotypes and omits some of them. The table lists approximately 42,000 clones, 55% to 75% of them singletons. The sample in question was CD8+ T cells sorted from blood, obtained at week 4, from a patient treated with tofacitinib. The receptors were sampled from a human donor with alopecia areata. CDR3s include the opening cysteine and the closing phenylalanine or tryptophan. The D gene is left open where the match is weak. Clone size, where shown, is once, few, many, or a class for clones that have expanded.

j_call	clone_size	d_call	v_call	cdr3_nt	cdr3_aa
TRBJ2-1	.	.	TRBV7-9	TGTGCCAGCAGCTTTGGGGCAAAAAATGAGCAGTTCTTC	CASSFGAKNEQFF
TRBJ2-7	.	.	TRBV29-1	TGCAGCGTTGAAGTAGGGACGGTGAGCTACGAGCAGTACTTC	CSVEVGTVSYEQYF
TRBJ1-1	.	.	TRBV27	TGTGCCAGCAGTCTGGGAGCTGGAAACACTGAAGCTTTCTTT	CASSLGAGNTEAFF
TRBJ1-1	.	.	TRBV27	TGTGCCAGCAGTTCCCCCGGAGGAGCCAACACTGAAGCTTTCTTT	CASSSPGGANTEAFF
TRBJ2-7	.	TRBD1	TRBV30	TGTGCCTGGGGCAGGACAGGGGGGAACTACGAGCAGTACTTC	CAWGRTGGNYEQYF
TRBJ1-2	many	TRBD1	TRBV7-2	TGTGCCAGCAGCTCCAAAGACAGGGCGGGTAGCGGCTACACCTTC	CASSSKDRAGSGYTF
TRBJ2-1	.	TRBD1	TRBV7-8	TGTGCCAGCAGCCCCCGGACAGGGAGCCCTTACGGTTCGTTCTTC	CASSPRTGSPYGSFF
TRBJ1-1	few	.	TRBV5-1	TGCGCCAGCAGCTCCGTGGTAGAAGACGAAGCTTTCTTT	CASSSVVEDEAFF
TRBJ1-2	once	TRBD1	TRBV5-6	TGTGCCAGCACCGGAGGTCAGGGGGCAGTCTCTTACACCTTC	CASTGGQGAVSYTF
TRBJ2-1	few	TRBD1	TRBV29-1	TGCAGCGGTACAGGGGGCATCTACAATGAGCAGTTCTTC	CSGTGGIYNEQFF
TRBJ2-5	.	.	TRBV18	TGTGCCAGCTCATCTATTGATAGCGGCCAAGAGACCCAGTACTTC	CASSSIDSGQETQYF
TRBJ2-2	.	.	TRBV4-3	TGCGCCAGCAGCCAAGACTACAGACAGAACACCGGGGAGCTGTTTTTT	CASSQDYRQNTGELFF
TRBJ1-1	once	.	TRBV30	TGTGCCTGGAGCCCATCGGATCCCGGGGAGGCTGAAGCTTTCTTT	CAWSPSDPGEAEAFF
TRBJ2-1	many	.	TRBV4-3	TGCGCCAGCAGTCAAAGCGTGGGCAATGAGCAGTTCTTC	CASSQSVGNEQFF
TRBJ2-2	once	.	TRBV30	TGTGCCTGGAGTTTTTTGGCAAACGGGGAGCTGTTTTTT	CAWSFLANGELFF
TRBJ2-2	.	.	TRBV30	TGTGCCTGGACGCCCGGGGGCACCGGGGAGCTGTTTTTT	CAWTPGGTGELFF
TRBJ2-7	few	.	TRBV10-3	TGTGCCATCAGTGAGTCGGACCAACACTCCTACGAGCAGTACTTC	CAISESDQHSYEQYF
TRBJ2-7	.	.	TRBV2	TGTGCCAGCACCGGGACCGTATTCTACGAGCAGTACTTC	CASTGTVFYEQYF